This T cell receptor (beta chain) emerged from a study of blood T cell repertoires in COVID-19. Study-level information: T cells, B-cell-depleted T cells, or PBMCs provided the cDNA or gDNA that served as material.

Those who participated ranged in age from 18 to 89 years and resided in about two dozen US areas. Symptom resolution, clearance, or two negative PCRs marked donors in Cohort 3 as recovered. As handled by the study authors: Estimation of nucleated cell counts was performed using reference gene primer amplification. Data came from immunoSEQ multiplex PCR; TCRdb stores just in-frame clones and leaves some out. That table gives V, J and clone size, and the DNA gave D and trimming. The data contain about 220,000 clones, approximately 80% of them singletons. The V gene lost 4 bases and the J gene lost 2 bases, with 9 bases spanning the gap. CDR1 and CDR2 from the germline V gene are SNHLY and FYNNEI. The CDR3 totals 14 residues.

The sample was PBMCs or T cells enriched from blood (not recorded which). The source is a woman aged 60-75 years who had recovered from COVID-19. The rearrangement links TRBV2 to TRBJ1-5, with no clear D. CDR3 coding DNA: TGTGCCAGCAGTGCTTTAACGGGCAATCAGCCCCAGCATTTT. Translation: CASSALTGNQPQHF.